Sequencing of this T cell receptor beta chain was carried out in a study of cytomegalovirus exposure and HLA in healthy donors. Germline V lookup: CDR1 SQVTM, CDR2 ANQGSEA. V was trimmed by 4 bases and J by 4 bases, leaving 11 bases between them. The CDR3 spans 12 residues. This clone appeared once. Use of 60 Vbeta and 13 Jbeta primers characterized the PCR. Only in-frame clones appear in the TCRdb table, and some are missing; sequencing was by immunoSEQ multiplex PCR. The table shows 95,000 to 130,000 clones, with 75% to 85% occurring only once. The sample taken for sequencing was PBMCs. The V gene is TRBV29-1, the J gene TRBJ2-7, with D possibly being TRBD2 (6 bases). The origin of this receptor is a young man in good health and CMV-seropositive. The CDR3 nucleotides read TGCAGCGTTGGACTAGTTAAGTACGAGCAGTACTTC. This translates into CSVGLVKYEQYF.